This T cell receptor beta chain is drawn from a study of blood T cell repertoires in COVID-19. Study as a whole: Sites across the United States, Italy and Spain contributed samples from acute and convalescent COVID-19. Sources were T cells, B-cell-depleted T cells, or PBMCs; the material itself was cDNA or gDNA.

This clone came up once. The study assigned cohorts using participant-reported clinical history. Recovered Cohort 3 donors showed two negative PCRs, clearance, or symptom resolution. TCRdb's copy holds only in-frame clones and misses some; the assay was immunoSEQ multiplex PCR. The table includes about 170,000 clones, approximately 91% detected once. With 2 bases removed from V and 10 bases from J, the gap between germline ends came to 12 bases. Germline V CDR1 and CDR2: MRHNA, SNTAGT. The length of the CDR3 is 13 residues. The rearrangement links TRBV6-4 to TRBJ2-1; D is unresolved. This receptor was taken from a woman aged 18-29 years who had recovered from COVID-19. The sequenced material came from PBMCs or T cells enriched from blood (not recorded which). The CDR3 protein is CASSDPYSREQFF. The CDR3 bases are TGTGCCAGCAGTGACCCTTACTCCCGCGAGCAGTTCTTC.